Below, 28 T cell receptor beta chains from the same sample are listed, as sequenced in a study of blood T cells in healthy people across ages (dated by TCRdb to 2013 to 2016). Library prep was done by 5' RACE. Sequencing instrument: Illumina HiSeq 2500. The second PCR ran for about 6 to 11 cycles and used a J-beta primer mix along with a sample-barcoded 5' primer. TCRdb reworked the public reads: Q25 trimming with fastp, MiXCR clone assembly, productive beta chains retained. Duplicate CDR3 protein sequences are folded into a single record with the most common DNA and genes. The sample table contains about 580,000 distinct CDR3 sequences; only one count was recorded for 47% of them. About 26% of the sample is taken by the ten largest. The sequenced material came from blood. The source of these receptors is a man at least 80 years old in good health.

V usage is TRBV6-2 or TRBV6-3 and J usage is TRBJ2-4; D gene unclear. Trimming removed 3 bases from V and 0 bases from J, with 15 bases in between. Per germline, CDR1 MNHEY and CDR2 SVGEGT. The CDR3 is 17 amino acids. In DNA, the CDR3 is TGTGCCAGCAGTTATGCAAAAGCATCTCCAGCCAAAAACATTCAGTACTTC. This gives the protein CASSYAKASPAKNIQYF.

For the CDR3, the DNA is TGCAGTGCTAGGCGGGGGGCGCGAGAGACCCAGTACTTC. Amino acids: CSARRGARETQYF. This sequence joins TRBV20-1 and TRBJ2-5; the match to TRBD2 covers 8 bases. J was trimmed by 4 bases and V by 3 bases; bases with no gene match: 4. Per the germline V gene, CDR1 is DFQATT and CDR2 is SNEGSKA (reference sequence). The CDR3 covers 13 residues.

The chain couples TRBV3-1 to TRBJ1-6; D is perhaps TRBD1 (5 bases). Trimming pared 4 bases from V and 17 bases from J, leaving 12 bases between. CDR1 LGHDT and CDR2 YNNKEL come from the germline V gene (reference sequence). The CDR3 totals 11 residues. The CDR3 loop reads CASSPGTVIHF. CDR3 in DNA: TGTGCCAGCAGCCCCGGGACGGTCATCCACTTT.

This clonotype was recorded many times. The chain combines TRBV6-5 with TRBJ2-2; D remains ambiguous. V gave up 0 bases and J gave up 2 bases, with 7 bases separating them. This CDR3 contains 15 residues. In germline, CDR1 is MNHEY, CDR2 SVGAGI. The CDR3 bases are TGTGCCAGCAGTTACTCGCGAGGAAACACCGGGGAGCTGTTTTTT. Residues: CASSYSRGNTGELFF.

The chain joins TRBV5-6 to TRBJ2-7, with TRBD1 identical over 8 bases. V lost 3 bases to trimming and J lost 6 bases; unmatched junction nucleotides: 11. CDR3 length: 15 residues. CDR1 and CDR2 from the germline V gene are SGHDT and YYEEEE. The CDR3 nucleotides read TGTGCCAGCAGCTGGACAGGGACTTTGCAGGGCGAGCAGTACTTC. It is translated as CASSWTGTLQGEQYF.

V is TRBV11-2 and J is TRBJ2-1; no definite D call. The CDR3 has 12 residues. Per germline, CDR1 SGHAT and CDR2 FQNNGV. V dropped 5 bases and J dropped 11 bases, with 13 bases sitting between them. Written as DNA, the CDR3 is TGTGCCAGCAGCCCCTCCCAGCAGAAGCAGTTCTTC. Amino acid sequence: CASSPSQQKQFF.

The J gene is TRBJ2-1, the V gene TRBV20-1, with 7 bases fitting TRBD2. From germline, CDR1 is DFQATT and CDR2 SNEGSKA (reference sequence). The CDR3 length is 15 residues. J gave up 4 bases and V 3 bases, and 9 bases lay outside the gene matches. The CDR3 DNA reads as TGCAGTGCTAGGCTGGGGGGGACTCGTTACAATGAGCAGTTCTTC. This encodes CSARLGGTRYNEQFF.

V and J are TRBV6-5 and TRBJ2-4; 9 bases match TRBD2. TRBJ2-7 matches the DNA end more closely, so the J call is doubtful. Germline loops: CDR1 MNHEY, CDR2 SVGAGI. The CDR3 extends over 13 amino acids. CDR3 loop: CASRELAGHEQYF. CDR3 nucleotide sequence: TGTGCCAGCAGGGAACTAGCGGGCCACGAGCAGTACTTC.

In its sample, this clonotype was seen a few times. CDR3 protein: CSASLGDKYFGESYGYTF. CDR3 nucleotide sequence: TGCAGTGCCAGTCTGGGAGATAAATACTTCGGAGAATCTTATGGCTACACCTTC. The chain links TRBV20-1 to TRBJ1-2; D unclear. The CDR3 consists of 18 residues. Trimming shortened V by 6 bases and J by 5 bases, and 31 bases separated the two germline ends. Germline V gene sequence: CDR1 DFQATT, CDR2 SNEGSKA (reference sequence).

The rearrangement uses TRBV7-2 and TRBJ1-1; D remains unclear. This CDR3 has 16 amino acids. Germline CDR1 is SGHTA and CDR2 is FQGNSA. Between the trimmed V and J ends, which lost 5 bases and 4 bases, there was a span of 20 bases. The CDR3 region has the DNA TGTGCCAGCAGCGCCGGTGGCAGCATAACGAGCACTGAAGCTTTCTTT. This codes for CASSAGGSITSTEAFF.

Written as DNA, the CDR3 is TGTGCCAGCAGCGTACGACAGGGGACCTACAATGAGCAGTTCTTC. It specifies CASSVRQGTYNEQFF. The chain carries TRBV7-2 and TRBJ2-1, with 8 bases matching TRBD1. The V and J ends lost 5 bases and 2 bases, in that order; junction bases with no gene match: 5. The length of the CDR3 is 15 residues. Germline V gene lookup returns CDR1 SGHTA and CDR2 FQGNSA.

The chain carries TRBV20-1 and TRBJ2-7; unclear D gene. Trimming took off 1 base at V and 0 bases at J, with 7 bases between the two ends. The CDR3 sequence is 13 residues long. Germline assignment: CDR1 DFQATT and CDR2 SNEGSKA (reference sequence). The CDR3 nucleotides are TGCAGTGCTAGAGTGGGCAACTCCTACGAGCAGTACTTC. Protein product: CSARVGNSYEQYF.

Concerning this clonotype itself: At one end, the junction sequence differs from germline, possibly due to a read error. V and J are TRBV6-6 and TRBJ1-4, with 8 bases that match TRBD1. Germline loops: CDR1 MNHNY, CDR2 SVGAGI (reference sequence). This CDR3 has 13 amino acids. In DNA, the CDR3 is TGTGCCGGCAGCCTCGGACAGGGTGAAAAACTGTTTTTT. It codes for CAGSLGQGEKLFF.

The chain recombines TRBV18 with TRBJ1-2; 9 bases are a match to TRBD1. Trimming removed 1 base from V and 8 bases from J; junction bases left unmatched: 5. CDR1 and CDR2 (germline): KGHSH, LQKENI. CDR3 length: 14 residues. CDR3 bases: TGTGCCAGCTCACCACGGGACAGGGTGATAGGCTACACCTTC. It codes for CASSPRDRVIGYTF.

The CDR3 reads CASSPWDRVNTEAFF. For the CDR3, the DNA is TGTGCCAGCAGTCCCTGGGACAGGGTGAACACTGAAGCTTTCTTT. The rearrangement links TRBV6-5 to TRBJ1-1; 9 bases map to TRBD1. CDR1 is MNHEY, CDR2 SVGAGI, per germline. The V segment lost 5 bases and the J segment 0 bases; nucleotides outside the gene matches: 4. The CDR3 sequence is 15 residues long.

This sequence joins TRBV9 and TRBJ2-1, with D unresolved. The CDR3 is 13 amino acids. Germline assignment: CDR1 SGDLS and CDR2 YYNGEE. Trimming removed 0 bases at V and 8 bases at J, with 9 bases between. DNA of the CDR3: TGTGCCAGCAGCGTAGCCCTAGGCGATGAGCAGTTCTTC. Protein product: CASSVALGDEQFF.

This clonotype came up a few times. The CDR3 region is CASSLALTGALSYEQYF. DNA for the CDR3: TGTGCCAGCAGCTTAGCCCTTACGGGGGCGCTCTCCTACGAGCAGTACTTC. This chain uses TRBV7-9 with TRBJ2-7; D possibly uses TRBD1 or TRBD2 (6 bases each). The CDR3 loop spans 17 amino acids. CDR1 and CDR2 (germline): SEHNR, FQNEAQ (reference sequence). Trimming removed 0 bases from V and 0 bases from J, with 15 bases in between.

The V call is TRBV5-1, the J call TRBJ2-7; 9 positions match TRBD1. The CDR3 sequence is 12 residues long. Germline assignment: CDR1 SGHRS and CDR2 YFSETQ. J lost 5 bases, V lost 7 bases, and 4 bases had no gene match. The CDR3 reads CASGQGRNEQYF. For the CDR3, the DNA is TGCGCCAGCGGACAGGGGAGGAACGAGCAGTACTTC. The variable domain in full, with the rest retrieved from reference TRBV5-1 and TRBJ2-7, is KAGVTQTPRYLIKTRGQQVTLSCSPISGHRSVSWYQQTPGQGLQFLFEYFSETQRNKGNFPGRFSGRQFSNSRSEMNVSTLELGDSALYLCASGQGRNEQYFGPGTRLTVT.

This clonotype has just a few counts. This rearrangement joins TRBV6-5 to TRBJ1-1, with 7 bases matching TRBD1. The V gene end was trimmed by 0 bases and the J gene end by 5 bases; junction bases not matched to a gene: 9. Looked up from germline, CDR1 is MNHEY and CDR2 is SVGAGI. This CDR3 has 16 residues. This CDR3 reads CASSYSTPDRDTEAFF. In DNA, the CDR3 is TGTGCCAGCAGTTACTCGACCCCCGACAGGGATACTGAAGCTTTCTTT.

Here the CDR3 reads CASSYARTGNTEAFF. CDR3 in DNA: TGTGCCAGCAGTTACGCCCGGACGGGAAACACTGAAGCTTTCTTT. The genes are TRBV6-2 or TRBV6-3 and TRBJ1-1; D unresolved. The CDR3 spans 15 residues. With 2 bases removed from V and 2 bases from J, the gap between germline ends came to 12 bases. Germline CDR1 reads MNHEY; CDR2 reads SVGEGT.

The gene calls are TRBV6-2 or TRBV6-3 and TRBJ1-2; the D gene is possibly TRBD1 (6 bases). CDR1 is MNHEY and CDR2 is SVGEGT in the germline V gene. CDR3 length equals 11 residues. Trimming took off 5 bases at V and 9 bases at J, with 10 bases between the two ends. CDR3 sequence reads: CASSQGTRYTF. As DNA, the CDR3 is TGTGCCAGCAGTCAGGGGACCCGCTACACCTTC.

The CDR3 DNA reads TGTGCCATCAGTGAAGCGGACCCCACCCAGAACTATGGCTACACCTTC. As protein: CAISEADPTQNYGYTF. This chain links TRBV10-3 with TRBJ1-2, with unresolved D. The germline gives CDR1 ENHRY, CDR2 SYGVKD. V shed 3 bases and J shed 2 bases, with 16 bases lying between them. This CDR3 is built from 16 residues.

The chain has TRBV20-1 and TRBJ1-2, with TRBD1 identical over 8 bases. The length of the CDR3 is 14 residues. The germline CDR1 and CDR2 sequences are DFQATT and SNEGSKA (reference sequence). Trimming took 5 bases from V and 7 from J; bases not matched to a gene: 12. The CDR3 reads CSASNLGQGGGYTF. CDR3 DNA sequence: TGCAGTGCTTCCAATCTTGGACAGGGTGGTGGCTACACCTTC.

This clonotype was detected only once. This rearrangement joins TRBV7-2 to TRBJ2-7, with 7 nucleotides matching TRBD1. V lost 2 bases and J lost 0; bases outside the gene matches: 4. This CDR3 is built from 15 residues. Germline V lookup: CDR1 SGHTA, CDR2 FQGNSA. CDR3 protein: CASSLRGQASYEQYF. CDR3 bases: TGTGCCAGCAGCTTAAGGGGGCAGGCCTCCTACGAGCAGTACTTC. Drawing the rest from reference TRBV7-2 and TRBJ2-7, the complete variable domain is GAGVSQSPSNKVTEKGKDVELRCDPISGHTALYWYRQSLGQGLEFLIYFQGNSAPDKSGLPSDRFSAERTGGSVSTLTIQRTQQEDSAVYLCASSLRGQASYEQYFGPGTRLTVT.

The chain joins TRBV12-3 or TRBV12-4 to TRBJ2-5; TRBD1 aligns across 7 bases. The CDR3 is made up of 13 amino acids. The junction had 9 bases not matched to a gene; V was cut back by 3 bases and J by 11 bases. The CDR3 loop is CASSLDRNNEQYF. CDR3 in DNA: TGTGCCAGCAGTTTGGACAGGAACAATGAGCAGTACTTC.

The V call is TRBV4-3, the J call TRBJ2-6, with 9 bases that match TRBD1. Germline V CDR1 and CDR2: LGHNA, YSLEER. V gave up 1 base and J gave up 4 bases; unmatched junction bases: 8. The CDR3 has 18 residues. The CDR3 reads CASSQVAQGAAGANVLTF. The CDR3 region has the DNA TGCGCCAGCAGCCAAGTTGCACAGGGGGCGGCCGGGGCCAACGTCCTGACTTTC.

This clonotype was detected a few times. A much larger clone differs by one base, so this may be a read error. The chain joins TRBV6-5 to TRBJ2-7; 9 positions match TRBD2. The length of the CDR3 is 14 residues. Germline V gene sequence: CDR1 MNHEY, CDR2 SVGAGI. Germline trimming cut 2 bases from V and 7 bases from J; bases unmatched to any gene: 6. The CDR3 protein is CASSYGTSYNEQYF. The DNA for the CDR3 is TGTGCCAGCAGTTACGGGACTAGCTACAATGAGCAGTACTTC.

This chain links TRBV9 with TRBJ2-7; possibly TRBD2 for D (6 bases). There are 15 residues in the CDR3. V dropped 2 bases and J dropped 5 bases, with 17 bases sitting between them. Looked up from germline, CDR1 is SGDLS and CDR2 is YYNGEE. CDR3 bases: TGTGCCAGCAGCGTCGGGGGTATAAATACGAACGAGCAGTACTTC. Amino acid sequence: CASSVGGINTNEQYF.